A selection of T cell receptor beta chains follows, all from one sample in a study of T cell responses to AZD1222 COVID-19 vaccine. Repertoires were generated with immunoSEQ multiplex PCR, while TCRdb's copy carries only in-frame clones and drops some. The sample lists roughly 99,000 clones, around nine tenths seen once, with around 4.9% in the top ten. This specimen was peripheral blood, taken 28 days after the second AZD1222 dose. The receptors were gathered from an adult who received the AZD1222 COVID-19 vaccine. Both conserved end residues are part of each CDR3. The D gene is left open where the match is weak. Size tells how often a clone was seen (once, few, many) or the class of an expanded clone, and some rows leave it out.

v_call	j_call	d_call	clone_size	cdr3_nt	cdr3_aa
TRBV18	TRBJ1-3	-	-	TGTGCCAGCTCCCCCTCTGGAAACACCATATATTTT	CASSPSGNTIYF
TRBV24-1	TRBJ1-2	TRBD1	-	TGTGCCACCAGTGACCTGCCCGCCCCCACAGGGGGACACTATGGCTACACCTTC	CATSDLPAPTGGHYGYTF
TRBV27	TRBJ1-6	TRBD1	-	TGTGCCAGCAGCACCCCCAGGGGGGGGTTAGATTCACCCCTCCACTTT	CASSTPRGGLDSPLHF
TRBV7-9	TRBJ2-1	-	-	TGTGCCAGCAGCTTGACGCAGAACAATGAGCAGTTCTTC	CASSLTQNNEQFF
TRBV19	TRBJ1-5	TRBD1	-	TGTGCCAGTAGTATCGACAGGGGCTCTCAGCCCCAGCATTTT	CASSIDRGSQPQHF
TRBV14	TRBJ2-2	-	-	TGTGCCAGCAGCGCGCAGGGGATAGTTGGCGGGGAGCTGTTTTTT	CASSAQGIVGGELFF
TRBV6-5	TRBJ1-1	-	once	TGTGCCAGCAGTTCCCAGGCTAGCGAAGCTTTCTTT	CASSSQASEAFF
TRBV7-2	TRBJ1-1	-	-	TGTGCCAGCAGCCCCCGAGCGGGGAACACTGAAGCTTTCTTT	CASSPRAGNTEAFF
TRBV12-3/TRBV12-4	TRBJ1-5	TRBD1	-	TGTGCCAGCAGTTTTGGACAGGGAATGGGGCATTTT	CASSFGQGMGHF
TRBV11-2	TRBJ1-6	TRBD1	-	TGTGCCAGCAGCTCCCGGGGACAGAGCTCCTATAATTCACCCCTCCACTTT	CASSSRGQSSYNSPLHF
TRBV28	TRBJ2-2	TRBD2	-	TGTGCCAGCAGTCCGTCGGGGGGGCGTGTAGCCGGGGAGCTGTTTTTT	CASSPSGGRVAGELFF
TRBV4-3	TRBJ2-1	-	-	TGCGCCAGCAGCCAAGGGAGGGTCTCCTACAATGAGCAGTTCTTC	CASSQGRVSYNEQFF
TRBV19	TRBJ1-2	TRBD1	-	TGTGCCAGTAGTCTACAACAGGGGGGTGACTATGGCTACACCTTC	CASSLQQGGDYGYTF
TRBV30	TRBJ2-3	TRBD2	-	TGTGCCTGGAGTAGTAGCGGGGGAACGGATACGCAGTATTTT	CAWSSSGGTDTQYF
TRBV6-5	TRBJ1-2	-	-	TGTGCCAGCAAATTGGCGATGAACAACTATGGCTACACCTTC	CASKLAMNNYGYTF
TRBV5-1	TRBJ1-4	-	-	TGCGCCAGCAGCATATCAGCGGCAACTAATGAAAAACTGTTTTTT	CASSISAATNEKLFF
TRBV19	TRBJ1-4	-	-	TGTGCCAGTAGTCGATGGGGGGGGTCCGGTGAAAAACTGTTTTTT	CASSRWGGSGEKLFF
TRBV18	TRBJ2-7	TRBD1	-	TGTGCCAGCTCAGCAGGGGGCCCCTACGAGCAGTACTTC	CASSAGGPYEQYF
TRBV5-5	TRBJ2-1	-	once	TGTGCCAGCAGCTTGGGAGGTGGGTCCTACAATGAGCAGTTCTTC	CASSLGGGSYNEQFF
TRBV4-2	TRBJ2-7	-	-	TGTGCCAGCAGCCAAGATATGGGGACAAAATATCTCTCCTACGAGCAGTACTTC	CASSQDMGTKYLSYEQYF
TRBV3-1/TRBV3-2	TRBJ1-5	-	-	TGTGCCAGCAGCCAAGGGTGGAGCGAGCCCCAGCATTTT	CASSQGWSEPQHF
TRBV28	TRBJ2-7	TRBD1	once	TGTGCCAGCAGCCTAGGACAGGGTAGGGGCGAGCAGTACTTC	CASSLGQGRGEQYF
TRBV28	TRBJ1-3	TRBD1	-	TGTGCCAGCAGAAGCACAGGGGCTGCTGGAAACACCATATATTTT	CASRSTGAAGNTIYF
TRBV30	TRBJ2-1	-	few	TGTGCCTGGACCCCCGGGGGGCTTTTCGGGAATGAGCAGTTCTTC	CAWTPGGLFGNEQFF
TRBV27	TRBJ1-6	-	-	TGTGCCAGCAGTGAGCCGGGACGGGTTAATTCACCCCTCCACTTT	CASSEPGRVNSPLHF
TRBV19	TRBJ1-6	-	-	TGTGCCAGCCGAGGCCCAGGTTCCGGGTCACCCCTCCACTTT	CASRGPGSGSPLHF
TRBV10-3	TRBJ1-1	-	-	TGTGCCATCAGTGAGTCGACCTCGATCGGCACTGAAGCTTTCTTT	CAISESTSIGTEAFF
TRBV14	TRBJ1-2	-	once	TGTGCCAGCAGCCTCGGAACAGGACCGGGCTATGGCTACACCTTC	CASSLGTGPGYGYTF
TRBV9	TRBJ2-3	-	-	TGTGCCAGCAGCCCCGACGGGCTACTCACAGATACGCAGTATTTT	CASSPDGLLTDTQYF
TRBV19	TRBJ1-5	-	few	TGTGCCAGTAGCCCCTCCATAGGGCCGTCCCAGCATTTT	CASSPSIGPSQHF
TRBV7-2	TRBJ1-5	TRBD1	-	TGTGCCAGCAGCTTAGTAGGACAGGGAAATCATCAGCCCCAGCATTTT	CASSLVGQGNHQPQHF
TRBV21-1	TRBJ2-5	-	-	TGTGCCAGCAGCACCGATGGGGGGGGAGAGACCCAGTACTTC	CASSTDGGGETQYF
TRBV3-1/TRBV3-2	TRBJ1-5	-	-	TGTGCCAGCAGCCAAGATATTGTAGGAGTGGAGGAGGGTCAGCCCCAGCATTTT	CASSQDIVGVEEGQPQHF
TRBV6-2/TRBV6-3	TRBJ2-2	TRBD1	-	TGTGCCAGCAGTTACAGGGGGCGGATCACCGGGGAGCTGTTTTTT	CASSYRGRITGELFF
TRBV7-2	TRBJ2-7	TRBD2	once	TGTGCCAGCAGCTCCCGGGAGGGCTCCTACGAGCAGTACTTC	CASSSREGSYEQYF
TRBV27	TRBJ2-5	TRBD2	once	TGTGCCAGCAGTTTATCGGAGCGGGGGGGCCGGGAGACCCAGTACTTC	CASSLSERGGRETQYF
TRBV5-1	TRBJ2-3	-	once	TGCGCCAGCAGCGTGCCCGGCACAGATACGCAGTATTTT	CASSVPGTDTQYF